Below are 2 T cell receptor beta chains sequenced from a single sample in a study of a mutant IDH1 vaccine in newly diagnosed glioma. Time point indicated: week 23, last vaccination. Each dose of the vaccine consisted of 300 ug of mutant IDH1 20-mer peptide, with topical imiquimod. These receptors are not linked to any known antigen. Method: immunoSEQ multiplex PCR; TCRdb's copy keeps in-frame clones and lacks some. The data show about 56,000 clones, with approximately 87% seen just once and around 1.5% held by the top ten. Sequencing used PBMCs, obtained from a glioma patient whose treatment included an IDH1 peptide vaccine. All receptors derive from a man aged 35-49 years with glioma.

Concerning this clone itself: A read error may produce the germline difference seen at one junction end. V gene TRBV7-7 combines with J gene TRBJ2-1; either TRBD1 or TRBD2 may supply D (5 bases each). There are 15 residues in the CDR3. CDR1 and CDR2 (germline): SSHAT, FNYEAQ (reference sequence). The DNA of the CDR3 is TGTGCTAGCAGCTTAGTTCGGGGACCCTACAATGAGCAGTTCTTC. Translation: CASSLVRGPYNEQFF. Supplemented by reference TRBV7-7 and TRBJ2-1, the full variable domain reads GAGVSQSPRYKVTKRGQDVTLRCDPISSHATLYWYQQALGQGPEFLTYFNYEAQPDKSGLPSDRFSAERPEGSISTLTIQRTEQRDSAMYRCASSLVRGPYNEQFFGPGTRLTVL.

The CDR3 DNA follows: TGTGCCAGCTCACCTTTCTCAACGAGAGTAGGTGAAAAACTGTTTTTT. Protein sequence: CASSPFSTRVGEKLFF. This chain connects TRBV18 to TRBJ1-4, with D unclear. Germline loops: CDR1 KGHSH, CDR2 LQKENI. The V end was cut by 3 bases, the J end by 7 bases, with 18 bases between. The CDR3 consists of 16 residues.